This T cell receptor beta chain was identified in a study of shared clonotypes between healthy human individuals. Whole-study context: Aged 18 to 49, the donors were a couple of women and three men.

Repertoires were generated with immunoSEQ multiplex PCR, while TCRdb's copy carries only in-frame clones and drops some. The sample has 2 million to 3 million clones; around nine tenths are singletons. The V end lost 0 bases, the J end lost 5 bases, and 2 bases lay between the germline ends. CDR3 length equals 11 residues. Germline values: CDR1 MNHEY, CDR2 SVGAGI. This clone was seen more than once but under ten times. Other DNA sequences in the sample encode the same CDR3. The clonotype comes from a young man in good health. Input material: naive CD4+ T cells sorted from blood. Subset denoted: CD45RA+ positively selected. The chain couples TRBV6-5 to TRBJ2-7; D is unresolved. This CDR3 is CASSYSNEQYF. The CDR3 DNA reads TGTGCCAGCAGTTACTCGAACGAGCAGTACTTC.